This T cell receptor (beta chain) was sequenced for a study of blood T cells in healthy people across ages. Through a sample-barcoded 5' primer and a J-beta primer mix, a second PCR was run for about 7 to 12 cycles. Each CDR3 protein gets one entry after TCRdb re-called the 5' RACE reads with MiXCR. The sample yields around 400,000 distinct CDR3 sequences, about 55% seen once. The sequence came from a man aged 55 to 70 in good health. Sequencing input: blood.

The CDR3 reads CSAHSEKESDEQFF. CDR3 sequence (DNA): TGCAGTGCCCATAGCGAGAAGGAGAGCGATGAGCAGTTCTTC. This chain links TRBV20-1 with TRBJ2-1; tentative D call: TRBD2 (5 bases). This CDR3 region has 14 residues. Germline V lookup: CDR1 DFQATT, CDR2 SNEGSKA (reference sequence). Trimming pared 6 bases from V and 8 bases from J, leaving 20 bases between.